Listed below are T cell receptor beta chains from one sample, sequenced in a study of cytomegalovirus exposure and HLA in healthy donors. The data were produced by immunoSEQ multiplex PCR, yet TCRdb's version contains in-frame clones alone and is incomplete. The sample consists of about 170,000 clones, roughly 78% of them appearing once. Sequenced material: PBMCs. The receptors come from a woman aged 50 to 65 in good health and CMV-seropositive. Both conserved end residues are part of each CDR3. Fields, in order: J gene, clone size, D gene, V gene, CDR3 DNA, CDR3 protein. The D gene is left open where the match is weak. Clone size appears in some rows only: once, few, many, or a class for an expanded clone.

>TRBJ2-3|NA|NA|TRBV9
TGTGCCAGCAGCGTAGGAAGGGGTGGCACAGATACGCAGTATTTT
CASSVGRGGTDTQYF
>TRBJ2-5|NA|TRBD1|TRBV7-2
TGTGCCAGCAGCCAGAGTCGGGACAGTCAAGAGACCCAGTACTTC
CASSQSRDSQETQYF
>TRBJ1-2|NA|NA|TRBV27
TGTGCCAGCAGTTTAGTCGGGGGGGGGTATGGCTACACCTTC
CASSLVGGGYGYTF
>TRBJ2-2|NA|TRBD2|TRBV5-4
TGTGCCAGCAGTACTAGCGGGGGTATCGGGGAGCTGTTTTTT
CASSTSGGIGELFF
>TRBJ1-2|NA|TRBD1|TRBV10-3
TGTGCCATCAGATACGGGACAGGGGGAGGCTACACCTTC
CAIRYGTGGGYTF
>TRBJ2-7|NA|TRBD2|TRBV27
TGTGCCAGCAGCTCCGAGCGGGGAGCCTACTACGAGCAGTACTTC
CASSSERGAYYEQYF
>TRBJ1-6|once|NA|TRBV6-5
TGTGCCAGCAGCTTAGGACTGAGTGCATCACCCCTCCACTTT
CASSLGLSASPLHF
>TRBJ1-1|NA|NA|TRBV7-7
TGTGCTAGCAGCTTAGCGCGGCTTTCGGGTGCTTGGAGCCCTGAAGCTTTCTTT
CASSLARLSGAWSPEAFF
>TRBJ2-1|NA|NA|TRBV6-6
TGTGCCAGCAGTTACTCGGGAGCCCCCAATGAGCAGTTCTTC
CASSYSGAPNEQFF
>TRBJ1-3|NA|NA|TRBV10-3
TGTGCCATCAGTGAGTCAGGGACTCGTGGAAACACCATATATTTT
CAISESGTRGNTIYF
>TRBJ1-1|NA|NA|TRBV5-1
TGCGCCAGCAGCTTAGCCGGGAACACTGAAGCTTTCTTT
CASSLAGNTEAFF
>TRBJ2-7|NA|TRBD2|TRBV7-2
TGTGCCAGCAGCTCCAGTGCGGGGGGTTACGAGCAGTACTTC
CASSSSAGGYEQYF
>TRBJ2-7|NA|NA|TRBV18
TGTGCCAGCTCACTCAGTCGGGGTGGGGTGGACGAGCAGTACTTC
CASSLSRGGVDEQYF
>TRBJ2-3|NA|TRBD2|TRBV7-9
TGTTCCAGCAGCTGGGGACTAGCGGGGGGGACGGATACGCAGTATTTT
CSSSWGLAGGTDTQYF
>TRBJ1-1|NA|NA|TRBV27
TGTGCCAGCAGGAGGACTCCCGGCGGCACTGAAGCTTTCTTT
CASRRTPGGTEAFF
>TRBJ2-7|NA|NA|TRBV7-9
TGTGCCAGCAGCTTAGACGGGACAGAGCAGTACTTC
CASSLDGTEQYF